Below, 20 T cell receptor beta chains from the same sample are listed, as sequenced in a study of vaccination effects on CD4 cells after COVID-19. Assay used: immunoSEQ multiplex PCR; TCRdb lists only in-frame clones, some missing. Here the sample spans about 57,000 clones, under 85% being singletons. An approximately nine-day culture period preceded the isolation of CD4+ T cells. Every participant took two doses of the BNT162b2 or mRNA-1273 vaccine. Antigens of these TCRs are unknown. Here the sequenced sample was CD4+ T cells from PBMCs cultured without peptide, taken after COVID-19 vaccination. The source of these receptors is a human donor who received a COVID-19 vaccine.

V is TRBV5-1 and J is TRBJ2-4; 11 bases fit TRBD2. The germline V gene encodes CDR1 SGHRS and CDR2 YFSETQ. This CDR3 comprises 16 residues. V gave up 5 bases and J gave up 5 bases; unmatched junction bases: 9. The CDR3 spells CASSLSGGATENIQYF. CDR3 sequence (DNA): TGCGCCAGCAGTCTTAGCGGGGGGGCGACGGAAAACATTCAGTACTTC.

This clone was counted between two and nine times. The CDR3 loop is CASSFRGGRAAKRAGQFF. In DNA, the CDR3 is TGTGCCAGCAGCTTCAGGGGCGGGAGGGCCGCGAAGAGGGCCGGGCAGTTCTTC. The V gene is TRBV5-6, the J gene TRBJ2-1; 9 nucleotides match TRBD2. The V gene's germline CDR1 is SGHDT and CDR2 YYEEEE. The J segment lost 12 bases and the V segment lost 2 bases, leaving 21 bases of the junction unmatched. CDR3 length: 18 residues.

The V gene is TRBV15, the J gene TRBJ2-7, with D maybe TRBD2 (5 bases). CDR1 and CDR2 from the germline V gene are LNHNV and YYDKDF (reference sequence). V lost 0 bases, J lost 3 bases, and 9 bases lay in between. The CDR3 sequence is 14 residues long. CDR3 region: CATSRDRGNYEQYF. The DNA of the CDR3 is TGTGCCACCAGCAGAGATCGGGGTAACTACGAGCAGTACTTC.

The chain uses TRBV21-1 and TRBJ1-2; the tabulated D call, TRBD1, remains unverified against the DNA. TRBV21-1 is annotated as a pseudogene. The length of the CDR3 is 18 residues. CDR3 loop: CASSKAGGQGRSIGGYTF. The CDR3 DNA follows: TGTGCCAGCAGCAAAGCGGGGGGACAGGGTCGGTCTATCGGCGGCTACACCTTC.

Here the CDR3 DNA reads TGTGCCAGCAGCGTCTCCACCGGGACTAGAAACAATGAGCAGTTCTTC. This translates into CASSVSTGTRNNEQFF. The chain combines TRBV9 with TRBJ2-1, with TRBD2 matching over 8 bases. Per germline, CDR1 SGDLS and CDR2 YYNGEE. V lost 2 bases, J lost 5 bases, and 9 bases stayed unmatched. The CDR3 is 16 amino acids.

CDR3 in amino acids: CASSPIGGPNTGELFF. Written as DNA, the CDR3 is TGTGCCAGCTCACCAATCGGGGGGCCGAACACCGGGGAGCTGTTTTTT. The chain is built from TRBV18 and TRBJ2-2; tentatively, D is TRBD2 (7 bases). Germline V gene lookup returns CDR1 KGHSH and CDR2 LQKENI. This CDR3 has 16 amino acids. Trimming cost V 2 bases and J 0 bases, with 10 bases left between them.

The chain couples TRBV4-1 to TRBJ2-7; D is possibly TRBD2 (5 bases). This CDR3 has 13 amino acids. The ends were cut back, 3 bases at V and 6 bases at J, with 12 bases in the middle. The germline V gene has CDR1 MGHRA and CDR2 YSYEKL. The CDR3 reads CASSHPGLREQYF. The DNA of the CDR3 is TGCGCCAGCAGCCACCCGGGGTTGCGCGAGCAGTACTTC.

The chain links TRBV11-2 to TRBJ2-5; TRBD2 aligns across 14 bases. V lost 5 bases to trimming and J lost 5 bases; unmatched junction nucleotides: 10. Per germline, CDR1 SGHAT and CDR2 FQNNGV. This CDR3 is built from 17 residues. The CDR3 bases are TGTGCCAGCAGCCTCGGACTAGCGGGAGGACAAGGGGAGACCCAGTACTTC. This sequence encodes CASSLGLAGGQGETQYF. The complete variable domain, with remaining parts taken from reference TRBV11-2 and TRBJ2-5, reads EAGVAQSPRYKIIEKRQSVAFWCNPISGHATLYWYQQILGQGPKLLIQFQNNGVVDDSQLPKDRFSAERLKGVDSTLKIQPAKLEDSAVYLCASSLGLAGGQGETQYFGPGTRLLVL.

The V gene is TRBV7-9, the J gene TRBJ2-6; D is undetermined. The germline gives CDR1 SEHNR, CDR2 FQNEAQ (reference sequence). The length of the CDR3 is 13 residues. V was cut by 3 bases and J by 3 bases, with 3 bases left in between. The CDR3 region has the DNA TGTGCCAGCAGCTTTAGTGGGGCCAACGTCCTGACTTTC. Amino acids: CASSFSGANVLTF. Based on the CDR3 plus reference TRBV7-9 and TRBJ2-6, the full variable domain is DTGVSQNPRHKITKRGQNVTFRCDPISEHNRLYWYRQTLGQGPEFLTYFQNEAQLEKSRLLSDRFSAERPKGSFSTLEIQRTEQGDSAMYLCASSFSGANVLTFGAGSRLTVL.

The chain carries TRBV27 and TRBJ1-2; TRBD1 agrees at 7 bases. V lost 2 bases, J lost 4 bases, and 7 bases stayed unmatched. This CDR3 region has 15 residues. The V gene's germline CDR1 is MNHEY and CDR2 SMNVEV (reference sequence). The CDR3 loop reads CASSLNPTGSYGYTF. For the CDR3, the DNA is TGTGCCAGCAGTTTAAACCCGACAGGGAGCTATGGCTACACCTTC.

The genes are TRBV28 and TRBJ1-5; D remains ambiguous. This CDR3 spans 13 amino acids. Germline V gene data show CDR1 as MDHEN and CDR2 as SYDVKM. Trimming cost V 6 bases and J 6 bases, with 12 bases left between them. CDR3 protein: CASRLGSGQPQHF. In nucleotides, the CDR3 is TGTGCCAGCAGACTCGGTTCTGGTCAGCCCCAGCATTTT.

This clone has just a few counts. V gene TRBV5-5 combines with J gene TRBJ1-2; D gene ambiguous. Germline loops: CDR1 SGHKS, CDR2 YYEKEE (reference sequence). Trimming pared 2 bases from V and 4 bases from J, leaving 9 bases between. The length of the CDR3 is 13 residues. The CDR3 nucleotides read TGTGCCAGCAGCTTTCGGGAAGGCTATGGCTACACCTTC. This encodes CASSFREGYGYTF. Variable domain in full (rest from reference TRBV5-5 and TRBJ1-2): DAGVTQSPTHLIKTRGQQVTLRCSPISGHKSVSWYQQVLGQGPQFIFQYYEKEERGRGNFPDRFSARQFPNYSSELNVNALLLGDSALYLCASSFREGYGYTFGSGTRLTVV.

This clone has more than one count but fewer than ten. The J gene is TRBJ1-2, the V gene TRBV9; a weak D match, TRBD1 (6 bases). V shed 3 bases and J shed 8 bases, with 14 bases lying between them. This CDR3 has 13 residues. CDR1 and CDR2 from the germline V gene are SGDLS and YYNGEE. The CDR3, as DNA: TGTGCCAGCAGCGCGATAACAGGGATCGGCTACACCTTC. Its translation is CASSAITGIGYTF.

The V gene is TRBV11-1, the J gene TRBJ2-7; D might be TRBD1 (5 bases). The length of the CDR3 is 15 residues. CDR1 and CDR2 (germline): SGHAT, FQDESV (reference sequence). Between the trimmed V and J ends, which lost 5 bases and 2 bases, there was a span of 16 bases. This chain's CDR3 is CASSQTDSSPYEQYF. The CDR3 DNA reads as TGTGCCAGCAGCCAGACAGACAGTTCCCCCTACGAGCAGTACTTC. Based on the CDR3 plus reference TRBV11-1 and TRBJ2-7, the full variable domain is EAEVAQSPRYKITEKSQAVAFWCDPISGHATLYWYRQILGQGPELLVQFQDESVVDDSQLPKDRFSAERLKGVDSTLKIQPAELGDSAMYLCASSQTDSSPYEQYFGPGTRLTVT.

This clone came up once. The CDR3 DNA sequence: TGTGCCAGCAGCCCACGGGGGGCGGTTAACTATGGCTACACCTTC. Translation: CASSPRGAVNYGYTF. The rearrangement joins TRBV13 to TRBJ1-2; weak D call: TRBD1 (6 bases). This CDR3 spans 15 amino acids. Germline V gene sequence: CDR1 PRHDT, CDR2 FYEKMQ (reference sequence). V lost 5 bases and J 1 base, leaving 14 bases between the germline ends. Full variable domain (rest looked up from reference TRBV13 and TRBJ1-2): AAGVIQSPRHLIKEKRETATLKCYPIPRHDTVYWYQQGPGQDPQFLISFYEKMQSDKGSIPDRFSAQQFSDYHSELNMSSLELGDSALYFCASSPRGAVNYGYTFGSGTRLTVV.

The chain has TRBV10-3 and TRBJ1-1, with TRBD1 as a possible D gene (5 bases). Germline V gives CDR1 ENHRY, CDR2 SYGVKD. The CDR3 totals 15 residues. V was clipped by 2 bases and J by 1 base, with 11 bases between them. CDR3: CAISELVGQNTEAFF. The CDR3, as DNA: TGTGCCATCAGTGAGCTGGTGGGGCAGAACACTGAAGCTTTCTTT.

This clone was found a few times. The chain has TRBV2 and TRBJ2-3, with 11 bases identical to TRBD2. Unmatched junction bases numbered 12, after V lost 1 base and J lost 6 bases. This CDR3 has 18 amino acids. Germline-derived CDR1 and CDR2 are SNHLY and FYNNEI. Here the CDR3 DNA reads TGTGCCAGCAGTGAAGTGGCTAGCGGGGGGACCCAGCAGGATACGCAGTATTTT. Amino acid sequence: CASSEVASGGTQQDTQYF.

The genes are TRBV4-2 and TRBJ2-1; D remains unclear. The CDR3 is 17 amino acids. Germline CDR1 and CDR2: LGHNA and YNFKEQ. The V end was cut by 1 base, the J end by 7 bases, with 20 bases between. CDR3 loop: CASSQVRTGLSSNEQFF. The CDR3 region has the DNA TGTGCCAGCAGCCAAGTTAGAACCGGGCTCAGCTCGAATGAGCAGTTCTTC.

The chain couples TRBV6-4 to TRBJ1-1; no clear D. Germline CDR1 is MRHNA and CDR2 is SNTAGT. This CDR3 is built from 16 residues. V was clipped by 2 bases and J by 5 bases, with 18 bases between them. CDR3 region: CASSDGGVPLCTEAFF. CDR3 sequence (DNA): TGTGCCAGCAGTGACGGCGGAGTACCCCTCTGTACTGAAGCTTTCTTT.

This clone was detected only once. The chain joins TRBV28 to TRBJ2-3; D is unresolved. CDR1 is MDHEN and CDR2 is SYDVKM in the germline V gene. Deletions cut 4 bases from V and 3 bases from J, with 8 bases between. The CDR3 consists of 13 residues. The CDR3, as DNA: TGTGCCAGCAGTTCCTACCTGACAGATACGCAGTATTTT. Protein: CASSSYLTDTQYF.